Listed below are T cell receptor beta chains from one sample, sequenced in a study of CD8+ T cells in alopecia areata. Profiled with immunoSEQ multiplex PCR; TCRdb holds only in-frame clones, not every one. The repertoire holds about 190,000 clones, with 50% to 60% as singletons. This sample comprised CD4+ T cells sorted from blood, obtained at week 4, from a patient treated with tofacitinib. The receptors come from a human donor with alopecia areata. Each CDR3 is given with its conserved first and last residue. A D gene is named only where the DNA matches it firmly. Not every row has a clone size; where given, it reads once, few, many or a size class.

D gene	clone size	V gene	J gene	CDR3 DNA	CDR3 protein
NA	NA	TRBV7-2	TRBJ2-5	TGTGCCAGCAGCGGATATCAAGAGACCCAGTACTTC	CASSGYQETQYF
NA	NA	TRBV29-1	TRBJ2-7	TGCAGCGTTGGTTTTACGGGACACAATTCCTACGAGCAGTACTTC	CSVGFTGHNSYEQYF
TRBD2	NA	TRBV27	TRBJ2-3	TGTGCCAGCAGCGAGACTAGCGGGAACCCAGATACGCAGTATTTT	CASSETSGNPDTQYF
TRBD1	NA	TRBV30	TRBJ1-2	TGTGCCTGGAACGAGGACAGGGGGTACTATGGCTACACCTTC	CAWNEDRGYYGYTF
TRBD1	NA	TRBV29-1	TRBJ2-3	TGCAGCGTTGATGGAACAGGGGGCACAGATACGCAGTATTTT	CSVDGTGGTDTQYF
TRBD2	NA	TRBV30	TRBJ2-3	TGTGCCTGGACTAGCGGGAGCACAGATACGCAGTATTTT	CAWTSGSTDTQYF
NA	NA	TRBV29-1	TRBJ1-2	TGCAGCGTTGATATTGGCTACACCTTC	CSVDIGYTF
NA	NA	TRBV15	TRBJ1-2	TGTGCCACCAGTCCCCTTCGGATAAACTATGGCTACACCTTC	CATSPLRINYGYTF
NA	NA	TRBV15	TRBJ1-2	TGTGCCACCAGCAGAGTATGGGACACGTCTAACTATGGCTACACCTTC	CATSRVWDTSNYGYTF
NA	NA	TRBV30	TRBJ1-1	TGTGCCTGGAGTCTAAGGGAGTCCACTGAAGCTTTCTTT	CAWSLRESTEAFF
NA	few	TRBV5-1	TRBJ2-1	TGCGCCAGCAGCTTTGGGGGCGCCTACAATGAGCAGTTCTTC	CASSFGGAYNEQFF
TRBD1	NA	TRBV27	TRBJ2-7	TGTGCCAGCAGTCACCTCCGGGACAGGTCCTACGAGCAGTACTTC	CASSHLRDRSYEQYF
NA	NA	TRBV7-2	TRBJ2-7	TGTGCCAGCAGCTTAGCGGACCAGCCCTACGAGCAGTACTTC	CASSLADQPYEQYF
NA	NA	TRBV7-2	TRBJ2-2	TGTGCCAGCAGCTTAGGCGGGTCGAACACCGGGGAGCTGTTTTTT	CASSLGGSNTGELFF
NA	NA	TRBV7-3	TRBJ1-4	TGTGCCAGCAGCCCAACCCAACGGGAAAAACTGTTTTTT	CASSPTQREKLFF
TRBD1	NA	TRBV4-2	TRBJ2-2	TGTGCCAGCAAGGGACAGTTCCCCGGGGAGCTGTTTTTT	CASKGQFPGELFF
TRBD2	few	TRBV7-2	TRBJ2-7	TGTGCCAGCAGCTTATCTTGGACTAGCGGTGGGGAGCAGTACTTC	CASSLSWTSGGEQYF
NA	NA	TRBV30	TRBJ1-4	TGTGCCTGGAGAGCGACCGGGACTGGGATTGAAAAACTGTTTTTT	CAWRATGTGIEKLFF
NA	NA	TRBV14	TRBJ2-6	TGTGCCAGCAGCCGTCGATACTCTGGGGCCAACGTCCTGACTTTC	CASSRRYSGANVLTF
NA	few	TRBV30	TRBJ2-7	TGTGCCGGAGGCAGGGACGAGCAGTACTTC	CAGGRDEQYF
NA	NA	TRBV9	TRBJ2-1	TGTGCCAGCAGCGTAGACTTATTGTCCTACAATGAGCAGTTCTTC	CASSVDLLSYNEQFF
NA	few	TRBV5-4	TRBJ2-3	TGTGCCAGCGGCAGAAATGATGATACGCAGTATTTT	CASGRNDDTQYF
NA	NA	TRBV28	TRBJ2-3	TGTGCCAGCATCAACGGGCGGACAGATACGCAGTATTTT	CASINGRTDTQYF
TRBD2	medium-sized	TRBV15	TRBJ2-7	TGTGCCACCAGCAAGCGGGAGGCTTACGAGCAGTACTTC	CATSKREAYEQYF
NA	once	TRBV29-1	TRBJ1-1	TGCAGCGTTGAGGAGGCATACACTGAAGCTTTCTTT	CSVEEAYTEAFF
NA	NA	TRBV7-2	TRBJ2-3	TGTGCCAGCAGCTCGCCCGGAGGGAGAGATACGCAGTATTTT	CASSSPGGRDTQYF
NA	few	TRBV29-1	TRBJ1-1	TGCAGCGCCTCTCCCAGCAGACAGAACACTGAAGCTTTCTTT	CSASPSRQNTEAFF
NA	NA	TRBV29-1	TRBJ2-5	TGCAGCGTTGAAGTACGCCAACAAGAGACCCAGTACTTC	CSVEVRQQETQYF
TRBD1	NA	TRBV4-2	TRBJ1-1	TGTGCCAGCAGCCGAAGCCGACAGGGTATGACTGAAGCTTTCTTT	CASSRSRQGMTEAFF
NA	NA	TRBV18	TRBJ2-3	TGTGCCAGCTCACCACGTGAGGGCACAGATACGCAGTATTTT	CASSPREGTDTQYF
TRBD2	NA	TRBV2	TRBJ2-4	TGTGCCAGCAGACAGACGGGGGGAAGGATTCAGTACTTC	CASRQTGGRIQYF
TRBD1	few	TRBV6-5	TRBJ2-7	TGTGCCAGCATAAAAAGGGGGACAGGGATGTACGAGCAGTACTTC	CASIKRGTGMYEQYF
TRBD1	NA	TRBV29-1	TRBJ2-1	TGCAGCGCCCCCCCCGTCGGCAGGGGGCACAATGAGCAGTTCTTC	CSAPPVGRGHNEQFF
NA	few	TRBV6-5	TRBJ1-5	TGTGCCAGCAGTTACGCGGGGGGGGACAATCAGCCCCAGCATTTT	CASSYAGGDNQPQHF
NA	NA	TRBV29-1	TRBJ1-5	TGCAGCGTCCGAGTAAACGGCAATCAGCCCCAGCATTTT	CSVRVNGNQPQHF
NA	NA	TRBV5-1	TRBJ1-1	TGCGCCAGCAGCTCCGACAGGAGCTACACTGAAGCTTTCTTT	CASSSDRSYTEAFF
TRBD1	NA	TRBV30	TRBJ2-1	TGTGCCTGGTCTCCAGGGACAGCTGAGCAGTTCTTC	CAWSPGTAEQFF
TRBD1	NA	TRBV6-5	TRBJ2-1	TGTGCCAGTATCAGGGGGAATGAGCAGTTCTTC	CASIRGNEQFF
NA	NA	TRBV5-1	TRBJ2-1	TGCGCCAGCAGTCCGGCACCAGGGTACGAGCAGTTCTTC	CASSPAPGYEQFF
NA	NA	TRBV29-1	TRBJ2-5	TGCAGCGTTGGGGGAACCCAAGAGACCCAGTACTTC	CSVGGTQETQYF
NA	few	TRBV29-1	TRBJ2-7	TGCAGCGTCCGCCTGCCAGGTAGCTCCTACGAGCAGTACTTC	CSVRLPGSSYEQYF
NA	NA	TRBV7-2	TRBJ1-2	TGTGCCAGCAGCTTAGCCGCCAACTATGGCTACACCTTC	CASSLAANYGYTF
TRBD1	few	TRBV29-1	TRBJ2-5	TGCAGCGTTTCTACAGGGGGCGCCGGGGAGACCCAGTACTTC	CSVSTGGAGETQYF
NA	NA	TRBV2	TRBJ2-5	TGTGCCAGCAGGGACGGGACAAACCAAGAGACCCAGTACTTC	CASRDGTNQETQYF
NA	once	TRBV18	TRBJ2-7	TGTGCCAGCTCACCACGGCTCTACGAGCAGTACTTC	CASSPRLYEQYF
TRBD1	NA	TRBV30	TRBJ1-5	TGTGCCTGGAGAAGGACAGACAGGGCGGGGAATCAGCCCCAGCATTTT	CAWRRTDRAGNQPQHF
TRBD2	few	TRBV4-2	TRBJ2-3	TGTGCCAGCAGCCTAATAGCGGGAGAGAACACAGATACGCAGTATTTT	CASSLIAGENTDTQYF
NA	NA	TRBV29-1	TRBJ1-2	TGCAGCGCTTCGACAGCAGTCTATGGCTACACCTTC	CSASTAVYGYTF
NA	once	TRBV7-6	TRBJ2-5	TGTGCCAGCAGCGGTGGGCAAAAAGAGACCCAGTACTTC	CASSGGQKETQYF
NA	NA	TRBV28	TRBJ1-5	TGTGCCAGCAGTTTACTTGATCAGCCCCAGCATTTT	CASSLLDQPQHF
TRBD1	NA	TRBV29-1	TRBJ1-5	TGCAGCGTCCGACAGGGGGGCAATCAGCCCCAGCATTTT	CSVRQGGNQPQHF
NA	NA	TRBV14	TRBJ2-1	TGTGCCAGCAGCCGCCAAGGGGCATCCTACAATGAGCAGTTCTTC	CASSRQGASYNEQFF
NA	NA	TRBV6-1	TRBJ1-5	TGTGCCAGCAGGAGCAATCAGCCCCAGCATTTT	CASRSNQPQHF
NA	NA	TRBV7-2	TRBJ2-3	TGTGCCAGCAGCTTATTGGGGGATCGGACAGATACGCAGTATTTT	CASSLLGDRTDTQYF
NA	NA	TRBV11-2	TRBJ2-3	TGTGCCAGCAGCCCCGGACGGGGACTCACTAGCACAGATACGCAGTATTTT	CASSPGRGLTSTDTQYF